The 18 T cell receptor beta chains given below trace back to one sample, sequenced in a study of regulatory T cells in long-lasting Graves disease. Time point: newly diagnosed GD, antithyroid drugs for less than 3 months. PBMCs provided the RNA from which the TCR library was made. With iRepertoire HTBI primers and Arm-PCR of CDR3 regions, TCR beta libraries were built. TCRdb fed the multiplex PCR reads into MiXCR, producing one record per CDR3 protein. The sample consists of about 400,000 distinct CDR3 sequences, around 16% of them appearing once. The data also belong to a second study, concerning T cells in Graves' hyperthyroidism and ophthalmopathy.

The sequences come from peripheral blood mononuclear cells (PBMCs), collected at new diagnosis, from a patient treated with antithyroid drugs. These receptors were collected from a woman aged 18-30 years with Graves disease.

Of note for this clonotype: A far bigger clonotype differs at one base, so this is likely a read error. The chain joins TRBV2 to TRBJ2-3, with TRBD2 matching 7 bases. The junction had 16 bases not matched to a gene; V was cut back by 6 bases and J by 4 bases. Germline CDR1 reads SNHLY; CDR2 reads FYNNEI. This CDR3 is built from 17 residues. CDR3 amino acids: CASSLGAFAGDPDTQYF. DNA for the CDR3: TGTGCCAGCAGCTTAGGCGCTTTTGCGGGGGACCCAGATACGCAGTATTTT.

To note about this clonotype: This may be a read error: a much more frequent sequence differs by one nucleotide. The chain links TRBV12-3 or TRBV12-4 to TRBJ2-5, with D perhaps matching TRBD1 (5 bases). This CDR3 has 13 amino acids. CDR3 loop: CTSSSDIQETQYF. As DNA, the CDR3 is TGTACCAGCAGTTCGGACATCCAAGAGACCCAGTACTTC.

This clonotype was seen ten or more times. The J gene is TRBJ1-1, the V gene TRBV4-1; unclear D gene. The V and J ends lost 1 base and 0 bases respectively, with 12 bases between them. Germline CDR1 MGHRA, CDR2 YSYEKL. This CDR3 region has 16 residues. The CDR3 loop reads CASSQVSQPMNTEAFF. The CDR3 DNA reads as TGCGCCAGCAGCCAAGTATCACAGCCTATGAACACTGAAGCTTTCTTT.

The chain uses TRBV5-1 and TRBJ1-1; D is unclear. Trimming pared 5 bases from V and 3 bases from J, leaving 14 bases between. In germline, CDR1 is SGHRS, CDR2 YFSETQ. The CDR3 covers 14 residues. The CDR3 DNA follows: TGCGCCAGCAGGCCGTCCTTGATGGACACTGAAGCTTTCTTT. It translates to CASRPSLMDTEAFF.

V is TRBV4-1 and J is TRBJ2-6, with D unresolved. Per germline, CDR1 MGHRA and CDR2 YSYEKL. The CDR3 consists of 20 residues. V lost 7 bases and J lost 0, with 25 bases in between. The CDR3 is CASTVSSKTSKRSGANVLTF. DNA of the CDR3: TGCGCCAGCACGGTATCCTCCAAGACATCGAAGCGCTCTGGGGCCAACGTCCTGACTTTC.

This clonotype was seen many times. The chain combines TRBV7-9 with TRBJ2-2; unclear D gene. Trimming stripped 2 bases from V and 1 base from J, with 14 bases between. The germline V gene has CDR1 SEHNR and CDR2 FQNEAQ (reference sequence). This CDR3 has 17 amino acids. CDR3 in DNA: TGTGCCAGCAGCTTAAATTCTGGGTATCAGAACACCGGGGAGCTGTTTTTT. It is translated as CASSLNSGYQNTGELFF.

In this sample, this clonotype turned up many times. The chain is built from TRBV7-9 and TRBJ1-1; 7 nucleotides align to TRBD1. The V gene's germline CDR1 is SEHNR and CDR2 FQNEAQ (reference sequence). With 5 bases clipped from V and 10 bases from J, the junction kept 13 bases outside the gene matches. The CDR3 extends over 14 amino acids. The CDR3 nucleotides read TGTGCCAGCAGCCCCGGGACAGTCTCCGTGGCAGCTTTCTTT. Its protein product is CASSPGTVSVAAFF.

This clonotype turned up a few times. This CDR3 is CSARPGLSLHF. CDR3 DNA: TGCAGTGCTAGACCAGGTTTATCCCTCCACTTT. The chain uses TRBV20-1 and TRBJ1-6; D call uncertain. V gave up 2 bases and J gave up 14 bases, with 10 bases separating them. Germline CDR1 is DFQATT and CDR2 is SNEGSKA (reference sequence). The CDR3 runs 11 residues.

This rearrangement joins TRBV20-1 to TRBJ2-5; D is ambiguous. V lost 1 base and J lost 4, with 10 bases in between. The CDR3 is 13 residues long. CDR1 and CDR2 (germline): DFQATT, SNEGSKA (reference sequence). The CDR3 sequence is CSARGSRLETQYF. CDR3 coding DNA: TGCAGTGCTAGAGGGAGCCGCCTAGAGACCCAGTACTTC.

The V and J genes are TRBV28 and TRBJ1-5, with 9 bases lining up with TRBD1. The germline V gene has CDR1 MDHEN and CDR2 SYDVKM. The CDR3 consists of 17 residues. The V gene end was trimmed by 5 bases and the J gene end by 6 bases; junction bases not matched to a gene: 14. CDR3 residues: CASSPLRGQGIGQPQHF. CDR3 in DNA: TGTGCCAGCAGTCCCCTCCGGGGACAGGGAATCGGTCAGCCCCAGCATTTT.

This clonotype was seen repeatedly, ten times or more. V and J are TRBV20-1 and TRBJ1-1; no clear D. This CDR3 region has 14 residues. V lost 3 bases to trimming and J lost 4 bases, with 15 bases between them. The germline gives CDR1 DFQATT, CDR2 SNEGSKA (reference sequence). This chain's CDR3 is CSARPGSMSTEAFF. CDR3 nucleotides: TGCAGTGCTAGGCCCGGGAGCATGAGCACTGAAGCTTTCTTT.

This clonotype was counted ten times or more. V is TRBV2 and J is TRBJ2-5; TRBD1 matches 7 bases. The CDR3 sequence is 15 residues long. The germline gives CDR1 SNHLY, CDR2 FYNNEI. V was clipped by 4 bases and J by 5 bases; unmatched bases: 10. CDR3 DNA: TGTGCCAGCAGTGGACGACAGGGCTACTATGAGACCCAGTACTTC. Protein sequence: CASSGRQGYYETQYF.

This clonotype was counted ten times or more. CDR3 nucleotides: TGTGCCAGCAGCCAAACCCCAGTTTTGGATACGCAGTATTTT. Translated: CASSQTPVLDTQYF. The chain couples TRBV11-1 to TRBJ2-3; D is unclear. Germline values: CDR1 SGHAT, CDR2 FQDESV (reference sequence). The V gene lost 5 bases and the J gene lost 6 bases, with 15 bases spanning the gap. The CDR3 is 14 residues long.

In its sample, this clonotype was seen many times. The V and J genes are TRBV18 and TRBJ1-2; D call uncertain. This CDR3 spans 13 amino acids. Trimming pared 3 bases from V and 4 bases from J, leaving 9 bases between. Per the germline V gene, CDR1 is KGHSH and CDR2 is LQKENI. CDR3 residues: CASSPGVGYGYTF. The CDR3 DNA is TGTGCCAGCTCACCTGGGGTAGGCTATGGCTACACCTTC.

This clonotype was counted ten times or more. This chain connects TRBV12-3 or TRBV12-4 to TRBJ2-7; 9 bases align to TRBD1. This CDR3 comprises 14 residues. V lost 6 bases to trimming and J lost 0 bases; unmatched junction nucleotides: 3. CDR3 amino acids: CASRRTGVSYEQYF. In DNA, the CDR3 is TGTGCCAGCAGAAGGACAGGGGTCTCCTACGAGCAGTACTTC.

This clonotype was seen a few times. A read error is possible here, since a much larger clone lies one base away. The J gene is TRBJ2-3, the V gene TRBV2; TRBD1 matches 7 bases. This CDR3 has 15 residues. Per the germline V gene, CDR1 is SNHLY and CDR2 is FYNNEI. For the CDR3, the DNA is TGTGCCAGCCAGGACAGGACCTCTAGCACAAATACGCAGTATTTT. It specifies CASQDRTSSTNTQYF.

The genes are TRBV20-1 and TRBJ1-1; possibly TRBD1 for D (5 bases). Germline V lookup: CDR1 DFQATT, CDR2 SNEGSKA (reference sequence). The CDR3 has 13 residues. With 7 bases removed from V and 4 bases from J, the gap between germline ends came to 16 bases. The DNA for the CDR3 is TGCAGTGTTGAGCAGGGACTAGTCACTGAAGCTTTCTTT. It codes for CSVEQGLVTEAFF.

This clonotype has a count of ten or more. The chain employs TRBV5-1 and TRBJ1-4, with D possibly matching TRBD1 (5 bases). The CDR3 runs to 14 residues. Trimming took off 3 bases at V and 3 bases at J, with 9 bases between the two ends. Germline V CDR1 and CDR2: SGHRS, YFSETQ. The CDR3 here is CASSWRGPNEKLFF. The CDR3 DNA reads as TGCGCCAGCAGCTGGAGGGGCCCTAATGAAAAACTGTTTTTT.